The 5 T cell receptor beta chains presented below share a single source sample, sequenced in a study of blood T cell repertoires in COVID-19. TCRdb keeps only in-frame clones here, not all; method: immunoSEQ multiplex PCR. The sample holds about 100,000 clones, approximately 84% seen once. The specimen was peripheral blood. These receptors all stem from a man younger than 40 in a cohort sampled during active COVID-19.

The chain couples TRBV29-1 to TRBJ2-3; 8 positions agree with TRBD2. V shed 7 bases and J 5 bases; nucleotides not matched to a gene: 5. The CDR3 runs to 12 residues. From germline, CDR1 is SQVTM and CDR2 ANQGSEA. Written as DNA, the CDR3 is TGCAGCGCCTACCGGGGGGGAGATACGCAGTATTTT. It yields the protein CSAYRGGDTQYF.

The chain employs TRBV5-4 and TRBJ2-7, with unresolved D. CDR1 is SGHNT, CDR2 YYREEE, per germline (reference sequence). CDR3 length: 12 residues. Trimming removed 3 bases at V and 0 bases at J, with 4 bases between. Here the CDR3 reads CASSSSSYEQYF. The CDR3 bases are TGTGCCAGCAGCTCGAGCTCCTACGAGCAGTACTTC.

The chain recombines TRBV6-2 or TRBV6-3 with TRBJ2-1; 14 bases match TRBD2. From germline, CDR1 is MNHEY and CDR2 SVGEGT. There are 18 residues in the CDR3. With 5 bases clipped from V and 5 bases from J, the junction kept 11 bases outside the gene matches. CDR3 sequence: CASSPGLAGVGTHNEQFF. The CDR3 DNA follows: TGTGCCAGCAGTCCGGGACTAGCGGGGGTAGGCACACACAATGAGCAGTTCTTC.

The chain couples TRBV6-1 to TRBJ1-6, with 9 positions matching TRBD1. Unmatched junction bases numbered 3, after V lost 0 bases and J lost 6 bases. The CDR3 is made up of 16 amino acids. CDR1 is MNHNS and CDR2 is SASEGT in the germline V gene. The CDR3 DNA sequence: TGTGCCAGCAGTGAAGCCTACAGGGGGCTTAATTCACCCCTCCACTTT. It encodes CASSEAYRGLNSPLHF.

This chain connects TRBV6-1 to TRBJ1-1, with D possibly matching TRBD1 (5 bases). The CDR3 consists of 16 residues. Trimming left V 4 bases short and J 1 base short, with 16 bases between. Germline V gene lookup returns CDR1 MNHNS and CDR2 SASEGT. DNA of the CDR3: TGTGCCAGCAGTGCTCCGGGACGGAGGGGGAACACTGAAGCTTTCTTT. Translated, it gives CASSAPGRRGNTEAFF.